A selection of T cell receptor beta chains follows, all from one sample in a study of blood T cell repertoires in COVID-19. Libraries were prepared by immunoSEQ multiplex PCR; TCRdb keeps only in-frame clonotypes and omits some of them. The sample includes some 110,000 clones, around nine tenths of them seen just once. The sequenced sample consisted of peripheral blood. These receptors were obtained from a human donor with active COVID-19. The donor label of this sample is uncertain. The CDR3 runs from the conserved cysteine through the conserved F or W. D genes are given only for firm matches. Clone size appears in some rows only: once, few, many, or a class for an expanded clone.

D,size,V,J,DNA,CDR3
NA,NA,TRBV11-2,TRBJ1-3,TGTGCCAGCAGCTCGACTGAGAACTCTGGAAACACCATATATTTT,CASSSTENSGNTIYF
NA,NA,TRBV3-1/TRBV3-2,TRBJ2-5,TGTGCCAGCAGCCGTAGCGACGGGGAAGAGACCCAGTACTTC,CASSRSDGEETQYF
NA,NA,TRBV19,TRBJ1-1,TGTGCCAGTAGTATAGGGACACTAATGGATGTAGTTACCACTGAAGCTTTCTTT,CASSIGTLMDVVTTEAFF
NA,NA,TRBV5-1,TRBJ1-1,TGCGCCAGCAGCTACGGGGGGTTGGACACTGAAGCTTTCTTT,CASSYGGLDTEAFF
NA,NA,TRBV19,TRBJ2-7,TGTGCCAGTAGGCGCTCCTCCCAGGGGCGGTACGAGCAGTACTTC,CASRRSSQGRYEQYF
NA,once,TRBV29-1,TRBJ2-7,TGCAGCGCACGACAAGGGGGGGCCTACGAGCAGTACTTC,CSARQGGAYEQYF
NA,NA,TRBV28,TRBJ2-1,TGTGCCAGCAGTCCTCAGGGGCTAGGGGATAAGAATGAGCAGTTCTTC,CASSPQGLGDKNEQFF
NA,NA,TRBV7-3,TRBJ2-3,TGTGCCAGCAGCTTAAGCCGGGGAGGCACAGATACGCAGTATTTT,CASSLSRGGTDTQYF
TRBD1,NA,TRBV9,TRBJ2-7,TGTGCCAGCAGCGCCACATTTACAGGGGGCGAGCAGTACTTC,CASSATFTGGEQYF
TRBD2,NA,TRBV10-2,TRBJ2-3,TGCGCCAGCATGTTAGCGGGGGGTACAGATACGCAGTATTTT,CASMLAGGTDTQYF
NA,NA,TRBV7-3,TRBJ1-3,TGTGCCAGCAGCTCCCCTCCTGGAAACACCATATATTTT,CASSSPPGNTIYF
NA,NA,TRBV3-1/TRBV3-2,TRBJ1-2,TGTGCCAGCAGCCAAGTTAACAGACACTATGGCTACACCTTC,CASSQVNRHYGYTF
TRBD1,NA,TRBV5-4,TRBJ1-2,TGTGCCAGCAGCCCTACAGGGGGCGGCTATGGCTACACCTTC,CASSPTGGGYGYTF
TRBD1,few,TRBV4-2,TRBJ1-2,TGTGCCAGCAGCCAAGAGGCGCAGGGGGCAGGGGGCTACACCTTC,CASSQEAQGAGGYTF
TRBD2,NA,TRBV9,TRBJ2-2,TGTGCCAGCAGCTGGAAAGCCAGCGGGGGGTTACCCTTCACCGGGGAGCTGTTTTTT,CASSWKASGGLPFTGELFF
TRBD2,once,TRBV7-6,TRBJ2-5,TGTGCCAGCAGCTTATGGACTAGCGGGGGGGAAGAGACCCAGTACTTC,CASSLWTSGGEETQYF
TRBD2,NA,TRBV7-2,TRBJ2-1,TGTGCCAGCAGCTTCCGGACTAGCGGGGGAGGTGAGCAGTTCTTC,CASSFRTSGGGEQFF
TRBD2,NA,TRBV5-4,TRBJ2-5,TGTGCCAGCAGCCCCCCGACTAGCGGGGGTAAAGAGACCCAGTACTTC,CASSPPTSGGKETQYF
TRBD1,NA,TRBV14,TRBJ1-6,TGTGCCGGATTAAGGGGGCATGGTTCACCCCTCCACTTT,CAGLRGHGSPLHF
TRBD1,NA,TRBV2,TRBJ1-1,TGTGCCAGCAGGGAGGGACAGGTGGGGAACACTGAAGCTTTCTTT,CASREGQVGNTEAFF
TRBD2,NA,TRBV2,TRBJ2-5,TGTGCCAGCAGTGGGACTAGCGGGGTACAAGAGACCCAGTACTTC,CASSGTSGVQETQYF
TRBD1,NA,TRBV7-9,TRBJ2-2,TGTGCCAGCAGCCCGGAGGGACAGGGGTTGACCGGGGAGCTGTTTTTT,CASSPEGQGLTGELFF
NA,NA,TRBV10-2,TRBJ1-2,TGCGCCAGCAGTGAGGGCAGTGCCTATGGCTACACCTTC,CASSEGSAYGYTF
NA,NA,TRBV29-1,TRBJ2-1,TGCAGCGTTCATGAACCCGGGGTGAATGAGCAGTTCTTC,CSVHEPGVNEQFF
NA,NA,TRBV2,TRBJ1-3,TGTGCCAGCAAGACAGTTACCTCTGGAAACACCATATATTTT,CASKTVTSGNTIYF
TRBD1,NA,TRBV5-1,TRBJ1-5,TGCGCCAGCAGCTATGGACAGGGGGCTGGGCCCCAGCATTTT,CASSYGQGAGPQHF
NA,NA,TRBV5-6,TRBJ1-5,TGTGCCAGCAGCTTGGGTGGCAGAATTAGCAATCAGCCCCAGCATTTT,CASSLGGRISNQPQHF
NA,NA,TRBV7-9,TRBJ1-2,TGTGCCAGCAGCTTAGTAACGACAGGTACTCACAATGGCTACACCTTC,CASSLVTTGTHNGYTF
TRBD2,NA,TRBV28,TRBJ2-1,TGTGCCAGCAGTCCCCGTTTTGGAGCGGGGGATATGAATGAGCAGTTCTTC,CASSPRFGAGDMNEQFF
NA,NA,TRBV4-3,TRBJ2-2,TGCGCCAGCAGCCAAGGTATTGCCGGGGAGCTGTTTTTT,CASSQGIAGELFF
NA,NA,TRBV19,TRBJ1-2,TGTGCCAGTAACGGTGGGGGCAGGGGCCATGGCTACACCTTC,CASNGGGRGHGYTF
TRBD1,NA,TRBV18,TRBJ1-5,TGTGCCAGCTCACTCGGGACAGGTTTTAGCAATCAGCCCCAGCATTTT,CASSLGTGFSNQPQHF
TRBD1,NA,TRBV28,TRBJ1-4,TGTGCCAGCAGTTTTTTGACAGGGAGGACTAATGAAAAACTGTTTTTT,CASSFLTGRTNEKLFF
TRBD2,once,TRBV27,TRBJ2-1,TGTGCCAGCAGTTTAGGGGGACTAGCGGGGGGCCAGTACAATGAGCAGTTCTTC,CASSLGGLAGGQYNEQFF
NA,NA,TRBV6-2/TRBV6-3,TRBJ1-2,TGTGCCAGCAGTTACGACAGTAACTATGGCTACACCTTC,CASSYDSNYGYTF
NA,NA,TRBV5-6,TRBJ1-2,TGTGCCAGCAGCCGCGCCATCCGGGGGGGCGCGGGGTATGGCTACACCTTC,CASSRAIRGGAGYGYTF
NA,NA,TRBV11-3,TRBJ2-4,TGTGCCAGCAGCAAGGGGGACAAACTTCACATTCAGTACTTC,CASSKGDKLHIQYF
NA,NA,TRBV19,TRBJ2-7,TGTGCCAGTAGGGACCATCGAGGAGGGGTTGACGAGCAGTACTTC,CASRDHRGGVDEQYF
NA,NA,TRBV15,TRBJ1-1,TGTGCCACCAGCAGGGGCCACCTTATGAACACTGAAGCTTTCTTT,CATSRGHLMNTEAFF
TRBD1,NA,TRBV7-9,TRBJ1-4,TGTGCCAGCAGCTTAGGGCGGACAGGGGGTAATGAAAAACTGTTTTTT,CASSLGRTGGNEKLFF
NA,NA,TRBV19,TRBJ1-2,TGTGCCAGTAGTATTAGGGGTGCTAACTATGGCTACACCTTC,CASSIRGANYGYTF
TRBD1,NA,TRBV7-3,TRBJ1-2,TGTGCCAGCAGCATCTCCGGGACAGGGGGTTATGGCTACACCTTC,CASSISGTGGYGYTF
NA,NA,TRBV27,TRBJ1-1,TGTGCCAGCAGTTTATACTCGGGGGGGGCGGGGAACACTGAAGCTTTCTTT,CASSLYSGGAGNTEAFF
TRBD1,NA,TRBV2,TRBJ1-1,TGTGCCAGCAGGGTGAGACAGGGGGCCACTGAAGCTTTCTTT,CASRVRQGATEAFF
NA,few,TRBV6-5,TRBJ1-1,TGTGCCACCTGCCGGGACACATTCACTGAAGCTTTCTTT,CATCRDTFTEAFF
TRBD1,NA,TRBV25-1,TRBJ1-1,TGTGCCAGCAGTCCGATCAGGGGGCTAGGGAACACTGAAGCTTTCTTT,CASSPIRGLGNTEAFF
TRBD2,NA,TRBV5-6,TRBJ2-5,TGTGCCAGCAGCTTGGTATCTAGCGGGGGACTAGGGACCCAGTACTTC,CASSLVSSGGLGTQYF
TRBD1,NA,TRBV18,TRBJ1-1,TGTGCCAGCTCACCGGGGGGACAGGTTGGAAGAAGCACTGAAGCTTTCTTT,CASSPGGQVGRSTEAFF
NA,NA,TRBV6-6,TRBJ1-6,TGTGCCAGCAGCCGCGAGGCAAAAAATTCACCCCTCCACTTT,CASSREAKNSPLHF
TRBD2,NA,TRBV5-1,TRBJ2-5,TGCGCCAGCAGCTTGGAGACTAGCGGGGAAGAGACCCAGTACTTC,CASSLETSGEETQYF
TRBD1,NA,TRBV9,TRBJ2-1,TGTGCCAGCAGCGTAGCCACGGGACAGGGGTACAATGAGCAGTTCTTC,CASSVATGQGYNEQFF
NA,NA,TRBV11-2,TRBJ2-1,TGTGCCAGCAGCTTAGATCTTTGGGCGGACATTTACAATGAGCAGTTCTTC,CASSLDLWADIYNEQFF
NA,NA,TRBV7-2,TRBJ2-3,TGTGCCAGCAGTCTTCTACAGGGTACGACAGATACGCAGTATTTT,CASSLLQGTTDTQYF
NA,NA,TRBV12-3/TRBV12-4,TRBJ1-2,TGTGCCAGCAGCCCCTTGAACTATGGCTACACCTTC,CASSPLNYGYTF